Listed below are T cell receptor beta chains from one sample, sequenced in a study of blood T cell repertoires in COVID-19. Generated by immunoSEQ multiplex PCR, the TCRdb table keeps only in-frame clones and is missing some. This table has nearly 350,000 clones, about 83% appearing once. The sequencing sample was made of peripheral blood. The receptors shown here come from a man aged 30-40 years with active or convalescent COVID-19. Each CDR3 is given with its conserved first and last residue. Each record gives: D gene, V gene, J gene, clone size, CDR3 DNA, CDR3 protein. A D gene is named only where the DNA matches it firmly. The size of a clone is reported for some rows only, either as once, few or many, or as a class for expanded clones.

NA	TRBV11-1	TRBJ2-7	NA	TGTGCCAGCAGCCGAGGTGGAGCTTCAGGGAACGAGCAGTACTTC	CASSRGGASGNEQYF
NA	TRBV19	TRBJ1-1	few	TGTGCCAGTAGTATTCTACGGCAGGAGGCTACTGAAGCTTTCTTT	CASSILRQEATEAFF
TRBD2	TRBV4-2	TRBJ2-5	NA	TGTGCCAGCAGCCACCACCCGGGACTAGGGTCTGAGACCCAGTACTTC	CASSHHPGLGSETQYF
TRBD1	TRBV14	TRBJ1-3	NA	TGTGCCAGCAGCCGCCCGGGGACAGGGGGCCTCCGTCCCATCTTT	CASSRPGTGGLRPIF
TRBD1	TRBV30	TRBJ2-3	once	TGTGCCGGAACGGGACAGGCTGGAAATACGCAGTATTTT	CAGTGQAGNTQYF
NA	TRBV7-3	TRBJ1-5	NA	TGTGCCAGCAGCCCTCTAGGGGGAAGCAATCAGCCCCAGCATTTT	CASSPLGGSNQPQHF
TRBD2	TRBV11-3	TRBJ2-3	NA	TGTGCCAGCAGCTCGGGGACTAGCGGGGATACGCAGTATTTT	CASSSGTSGDTQYF
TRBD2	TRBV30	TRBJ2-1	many	TGTGCCTGGATGAGCGCCCTTAGCGGGAGGGCCCATGAGCAGTTCTTC	CAWMSALSGRAHEQFF
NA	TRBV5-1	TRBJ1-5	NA	TGCGCCAGCAGCTTGATTCCAGGGTCAAATCAGCCCCAGCATTTT	CASSLIPGSNQPQHF
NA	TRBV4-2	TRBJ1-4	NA	TGTGCCAGCAGCCAAGATTGGCAGGGCAGCGAAAAACTGTTTTTT	CASSQDWQGSEKLFF
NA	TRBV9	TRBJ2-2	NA	TGTGCCAGCAGCGCCTTGGCCGGGGGCACCGGGGAGCTGTTTTTT	CASSALAGGTGELFF
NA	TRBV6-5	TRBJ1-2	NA	TGTGCCAGCAGACAATCGGGAGCCGATGGCTACACCTTC	CASRQSGADGYTF
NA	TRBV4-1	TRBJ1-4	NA	TGCGCCAGCAGCCATGCGGGGCCCAATGAAAAACTGTTTTTT	CASSHAGPNEKLFF
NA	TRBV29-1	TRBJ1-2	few	TGCAGCGTTGAAGATCTTCAAGTGACAGACTATGGCTACACCTTC	CSVEDLQVTDYGYTF
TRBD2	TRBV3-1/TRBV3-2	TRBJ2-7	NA	TGTGCCAGCAGTCGGACTAGCGACTACGAGCAGTACTTC	CASSRTSDYEQYF
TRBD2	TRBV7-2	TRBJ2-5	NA	TGTGCCAGCAGCCAGGAAAGCGGGGGGCCACCCCAAGAGACCCAGTACTTC	CASSQESGGPPQETQYF
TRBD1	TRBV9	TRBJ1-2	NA	TGTGCCAGCAGCGTAGCGGGGACAGGGGGCGCCTATGGCTACACCTTC	CASSVAGTGGAYGYTF
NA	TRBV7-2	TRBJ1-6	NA	TGTGCCAGCAGCTCTACAGGGTCTAGTTCACCCCTCCACTTT	CASSSTGSSSPLHF
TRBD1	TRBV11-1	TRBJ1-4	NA	TGTGCCAGCAGCCACAGGGGGCGCAGCGAAAAACTGTTTTTT	CASSHRGRSEKLFF
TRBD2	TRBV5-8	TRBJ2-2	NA	TGTGCCAGCAGCTTAGAACTAGCGAAGTCCGGGGAGCTGTTTTTT	CASSLELAKSGELFF
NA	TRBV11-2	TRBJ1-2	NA	TGTGCCAGCAGCTTAGGGCAGGGGATTTTCTTC	CASSLGQGIFF
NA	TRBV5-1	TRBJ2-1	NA	TGCGCCAGCAGCAAATATGGACCCGGGAGAATATACAATGAGCAGTTCTTC	CASSKYGPGRIYNEQFF
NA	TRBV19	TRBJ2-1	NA	TGTGCCATCGCGATCGGCAATGAGCAGTTCTTC	CAIAIGNEQFF
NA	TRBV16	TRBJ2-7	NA	TGTGCCAGCAGCCAATCCGGCGGGCCCCGGCGCGACGAGCAGTACTTC	CASSQSGGPRRDEQYF
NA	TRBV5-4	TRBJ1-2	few	TGTGCCAGCGCGGATTTCGGTAACTATGGCTACACCTTC	CASADFGNYGYTF
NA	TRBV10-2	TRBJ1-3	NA	TGCGCCAGCAGTGAGGGGGGGGGAGGAAACACCATATATTTT	CASSEGGGGNTIYF
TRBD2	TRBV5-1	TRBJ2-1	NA	TGCGCCAGCAGAGGGACTAGCGGGAGGGCCGGTGAGCAGTTCTTC	CASRGTSGRAGEQFF